This T cell receptor beta chain appears in the sequencing data of a study of OX40 agonist ivuxolimab in advanced cancers. Overall study context: Patients took ivuxolimab, an agonistic anti-OX40 (CD134) antibody. People who had prior anti-PD-1, anti-PD-L1 or anti-CTLA-4 therapy could take part, and around 40% had some.

Worth noting for this clone: What it recognizes is unknown.

Clones were sequenced by immunoSEQ multiplex PCR, and TCRdb holds only the in-frame ones, with some missing. The table has over 25,000 clones, around 76% seen once. The CDR3 loop spans 14 amino acids. Trimming cost V 7 bases and J 3 bases; bases outside gene matches: 6. Germline CDR1 and CDR2: SNHLY and FYNNEI. Study-wide points: Also showing low normalized T-cell clonal expansion were some of the nonresponders.

The sequenced sample was CD4+ or CD8+ T cells sorted from blood, obtained in a trial of the OX40 agonist ivuxolimab. This TCR was recovered from an adult with an advanced solid tumor such as melanoma, head and neck, liver or kidney cancer. This rearrangement joins TRBV2 to TRBJ1-3, with 7 bases that match TRBD1. The CDR3 DNA is TGTGCCAGCATTCTGACAGGGAGTGGAAACACCATATATTTT. It yields the protein CASILTGSGNTIYF.